The T cell receptor (beta chain) under discussion was sequenced for a study of shared clonotypes between healthy human individuals. Comment on this clone: Antigen unknown. The same CDR3 also results from other DNA sequences found in this sample.

As processed by the authors: Sequence data from immunoSEQ were junction-only and lacked quality scores; consequently, filtering differed. Profiled with immunoSEQ multiplex PCR; TCRdb holds only in-frame clones, not every one. V and J calls and clone size are given by that table; D and trimming were obtained from the DNA. The sample comprises about 1.5 million clones, under 99% of which are singletons, and less than 0.55% rests with the top ten. The trim removed 0 bases at V and 0 bases at J, leaving 1 base unmatched. This CDR3 comprises 15 residues. Germline V CDR1 and CDR2: SGHDT, YYEEEE. Findings and limits, study-wide: Sequencing depth was expected to influence donor clonotype sharing.

This sequence originates from a man under 40 in good health. The V gene is TRBV5-6, the J gene TRBJ2-3; 7 nucleotides match TRBD1. The material sequenced was naive CD4+ T cells sorted from blood. The subset denotes: CD45RA+ positively selected. The CDR3 nucleotides read TGTGCCAGCAGCTTGGGGGACAGAAGCACAGATACGCAGTATTTT. Translated, it gives CASSLGDRSTDTQYF.